These 22 T cell receptor beta chains originate from one sample sequenced in a study of blood T cell repertoires in COVID-19. The repertoire was sequenced with immunoSEQ multiplex PCR; TCRdb's copy has only in-frame clones and lacks some. Among a few hundred thousand clones listed, around 90% were seen once. Sequences were obtained from PBMCs or T cells enriched from blood (not recorded which). These receptors were taken from a woman between 50 and 59 years old who had recovered from COVID-19.

The chain joins TRBV27 to TRBJ2-2; D is perhaps TRBD1 (5 bases). The CDR3 is 15 amino acids. From germline, CDR1 is MNHEY and CDR2 SMNVEV (reference sequence). V gave up 11 bases and J gave up 2 bases, with 18 bases separating them. CDR3 region: CAVRRQGYNTGELFF. In DNA, the CDR3 is TGTGCCGTACGTCGGCAGGGATACAACACCGGGGAGCTGTTTTTT.

The V and J genes are TRBV10-1 and TRBJ2-1; D gene ambiguous. Germline-derived CDR1 and CDR2 are WNHNN and SYGVQD (reference sequence). This CDR3 contains 13 residues. The V gene lost 2 bases and the J gene lost 4 bases, with 6 bases spanning the gap. The CDR3 sequence is CASSEHGYNEQFF. In DNA, the CDR3 is TGCGCCAGCAGTGAGCACGGGTACAATGAGCAGTTCTTC.

This clone was seen only a few times. This chain links TRBV6-6 with TRBJ1-4, with a tentative D call TRBD1 (6 bases). The CDR3 consists of 15 residues. Between the trimmed V and J ends, which lost 4 bases and 0 bases, there was a span of 9 bases. Per germline, CDR1 MNHNY and CDR2 SVGAGI (reference sequence). DNA for the CDR3: TGTGCCAGCAGTTTGGACAGTTCAACTAATGAAAAACTGTTTTTT. It is translated as CASSLDSSTNEKLFF.

This chain links TRBV5-1 with TRBJ2-5; 7 positions match TRBD2. V was clipped by 5 bases and J by 4 bases; unmatched bases: 14. Germline V gene lookup returns CDR1 SGHRS and CDR2 YFSETQ. This CDR3 spans 16 amino acids. CDR3 residues: CASRGAGSVRGETQYF. The CDR3 bases are TGCGCCAGCAGGGGAGCGGGAAGTGTACGAGGAGAGACCCAGTACTTC.

V gene TRBV28 combines with J gene TRBJ2-1, with a weak D call TRBD2 (6 bases). The germline V gene has CDR1 MDHEN and CDR2 SYDVKM. This CDR3 spans 15 amino acids. Trimming removed 3 bases from V and 0 bases from J, with 9 bases in between. The CDR3 is CASSLIGSSYNEQFF. CDR3 nucleotides: TGTGCCAGCAGTTTGATCGGGAGCTCCTACAATGAGCAGTTCTTC.

The V call is TRBV2, the J call TRBJ2-1; 11 nucleotides align to TRBD2. The CDR3 runs to 17 residues. Unmatched junction bases numbered 4, after V lost 0 bases and J lost 3 bases. Germline V gene sequence: CDR1 SNHLY, CDR2 FYNNEI. CDR3 DNA: TGTGCCAGCAGTGAAGCGCTTACTAGCGGGAGCTACAATGAGCAGTTCTTC. Translation: CASSEALTSGSYNEQFF. The full variable domain, with the rest looked up from reference TRBV2 and TRBJ2-1, is EPEVTQTPSHQVTQMGQEVILRCVPISNHLYFYWYRQILGQKVEFLVSFYNNEISEKSEIFDDQFSVERPDGSNFTLKIRSTKLEDSAMYFCASSEALTSGSYNEQFFGPGTRLTVL.

This clone has a single count. The chain uses TRBV18 and TRBJ1-1, with a tentative D call TRBD1 (5 bases). The CDR3 covers 15 residues. CDR1 and CDR2 from the germline V gene are KGHSH and LQKENI. V shed 0 bases and J shed 1 base, with 9 bases lying between them. The CDR3, as DNA: TGTGCCAGCTCACCACCGCAGGGCTCGAACACTGAAGCTTTCTTT. Translation gives CASSPPQGSNTEAFF.

V and J are TRBV7-2 and TRBJ2-7; no clear D. The CDR3 runs to 14 residues. Per germline, CDR1 SGHTA and CDR2 FQGNSA. V was shortened by 2 bases and J by 0 bases, with 8 bases between the two germline ends. CDR3 residues: CASSLLANSYEQYF. CDR3 coding DNA: TGTGCCAGCAGCTTATTGGCCAACTCCTACGAGCAGTACTTC.

Only a few counts were recorded for this clone. Other DNA sequences in the sample encode the same CDR3. The V and J genes are TRBV2 and TRBJ2-2; TRBD2 matches 8 bases. From germline, CDR1 is SNHLY and CDR2 FYNNEI. V lost 4 bases to trimming and J lost 2 bases; unmatched junction nucleotides: 3. This CDR3 has 15 residues. The CDR3 here is CASSGLAGNTGELFF. Written as DNA, the CDR3 is TGTGCCAGCAGTGGGCTAGCGGGTAACACCGGGGAGCTGTTTTTT.

The rearrangement joins TRBV15 to TRBJ2-7, with D maybe TRBD2 (6 bases). V was pared by 0 bases and J by 5 bases, with 23 bases between. The CDR3 has 18 residues. Germline CDR1 LNHNV, CDR2 YYDKDF (reference sequence). The CDR3 nucleotides read TGTGCCACCAGCAGAGAAAAGGGACTGGGGCGATCGACCGACGAGCAGTACTTC. Translation: CATSREKGLGRSTDEQYF.

The rearrangement links TRBV18 to TRBJ2-7, with TRBD1 matching over 9 bases. Germline assignment: CDR1 KGHSH and CDR2 LQKENI. This CDR3 has 14 amino acids. J lost 2 bases, V lost 3 bases, and 2 bases had no gene match. The CDR3 protein is CASSPGTGPYEQYF. The CDR3 DNA sequence: TGTGCCAGCTCACCCGGGACAGGGCCCTACGAGCAGTACTTC. The whole variable domain, filled in from reference TRBV18 and TRBJ2-7, reads NAGVMQNPRHLVRRRGQEARLRCSPMKGHSHVYWYRQLPEEGLKFMVYLQKENIIDESGMPKERFSAEFPKEGPSILRIQQVVRGDSAAYFCASSPGTGPYEQYFGPGTRLTVT.

The rearrangement joins TRBV27 to TRBJ1-4; D is possibly TRBD1 (5 bases). The ends were cut back, 6 bases at V and 7 bases at J, with 9 bases in the middle. This CDR3 has 12 residues. The germline V gene has CDR1 MNHEY and CDR2 SMNVEV (reference sequence). CDR3: CASRDIAEKLFF. In DNA form, the CDR3 reads TGTGCCAGCAGGGACATTGCTGAAAAACTGTTTTTT.

The chain couples TRBV9 to TRBJ2-1; D perhaps matches TRBD2 (6 bases). V lost 0 bases, J lost 8 bases, and 15 bases lay in between. The germline V gene has CDR1 SGDLS and CDR2 YYNGEE. The CDR3 extends over 15 amino acids. The CDR3 DNA reads as TGTGCCAGCAGCGTAGTCGGGAGAAGGTTCGATGAGCAGTTCTTC. Its translation: CASSVVGRRFDEQFF. Looking up the rest from reference TRBV9 and TRBJ2-1 gives the full variable domain: DSGVTQTPKHLITATGQRVTLRCSPRSGDLSVYWYQQSLDQGLQFLIQYYNGEERAKGNILERFSAQQFPDLHSELNLSSLELGDSALYFCASSVVGRRFDEQFFGPGTRLTVL.

This rearrangement joins TRBV7-6 to TRBJ2-3; D is possibly TRBD1 (6 bases). This CDR3 has 18 residues. Trimming pared 5 bases from V and 0 bases from J, leaving 21 bases between. Germline CDR1 is SGHVS and CDR2 is FNYEAQ. CDR3 sequence: CASSILDRSLDSTDTQYF. Written as DNA, the CDR3 is TGTGCCAGCAGCATCCTAGACAGGTCTCTTGACAGCACAGATACGCAGTATTTT.

J is TRBJ2-7 and V is TRBV11-1; perhaps TRBD1 as D (6 bases). Trimming left V 6 bases short and J 1 base short, with 13 bases between. The germline gives CDR1 SGHAT, CDR2 FQDESV (reference sequence). The CDR3 is 14 residues long. CDR3 residues: CASRAPGQSYEQYF. For the CDR3, the DNA is TGTGCCAGCAGAGCCCCGGGACAATCCTACGAGCAGTACTTC.

The CDR3 DNA is TGTGCCAGCAGTTTTAACCACTATGAGCAGTTCTTC. This gives the protein CASSFNHYEQFF. This chain links TRBV12-3 or TRBV12-4 with TRBJ2-1; D is unresolved. CDR3 length: 12 residues. The ends were cut back, 3 bases at V and 8 bases at J, with 8 bases in the middle.

The chain is built from TRBV27 and TRBJ2-1, with no clear D. This CDR3 has 15 amino acids. Trimming left V 3 bases short and J 0 bases short, with 9 bases between. Germline assignment: CDR1 MNHEY and CDR2 SMNVEV (reference sequence). CDR3 sequence reads: CASSLHLNSYNEQFF. As DNA, the CDR3 is TGTGCCAGCAGTTTGCACTTGAACTCCTACAATGAGCAGTTCTTC.

This clone occurred once. The V and J genes are TRBV18 and TRBJ1-6; 8 bases match TRBD1. The CDR3 loop spans 15 amino acids. Germline trimming cut 3 bases from V and 5 bases from J; bases unmatched to any gene: 3. CDR1 and CDR2 (germline): KGHSH, LQKENI. CDR3 region: CASSPLDRDNSPLHF. The CDR3 nucleotides are TGTGCCAGCTCACCGCTGGACAGGGATAATTCACCCCTCCACTTT.

The chain couples TRBV18 to TRBJ2-5; 8 bases agree with TRBD1. The V gene end was trimmed by 4 bases and the J gene end by 2 bases; junction bases not matched to a gene: 6. This CDR3 is built from 15 residues. CDR1 KGHSH and CDR2 LQKENI come from the germline V gene. The DNA for the CDR3 is TGTGCCAGCTCACTAGGGACAGGCCCTCAAGAGACCCAGTACTTC. It encodes CASSLGTGPQETQYF.

The chain carries TRBV5-1 and TRBJ2-7; a possible D gene is TRBD2 (6 bases). The germline V and J ends were trimmed by 0 bases and 5 bases, with 18 bases remaining between them. Looked up from germline, CDR1 is SGHRS and CDR2 is YFSETQ. The CDR3 is 16 residues long. CDR3 DNA: TGCGCCAGCAGCTTGGTCTCCTCGGGAGCCGAGAACGAGCAGTACTTC. Protein product: CASSLVSSGAENEQYF.

The chain couples TRBV7-9 to TRBJ1-3, with 11 nucleotides matching TRBD1. This CDR3 spans 16 amino acids. Germline values: CDR1 SEHNR, CDR2 FQNEAQ (reference sequence). CDR3 sequence: CASGTGGSVAGNTIYF. CDR3 bases: TGTGCTTCAGGGACAGGGGGATCAGTAGCTGGAAACACCATATATTTT.

Note on this clone: This specimen includes other DNA sequences encoding the same CDR3. V is TRBV20-1 and J is TRBJ2-5; D uncertain. Per germline, CDR1 DFQATT and CDR2 SNEGSKA (reference sequence). V was cut by 3 bases and J by 2 bases, with 4 bases left in between. The CDR3 is 11 amino acids. CDR3 DNA sequence: TGCAGTGCTAGCGGTCAAGAGACCCAGTACTTC. It translates to CSASGQETQYF.